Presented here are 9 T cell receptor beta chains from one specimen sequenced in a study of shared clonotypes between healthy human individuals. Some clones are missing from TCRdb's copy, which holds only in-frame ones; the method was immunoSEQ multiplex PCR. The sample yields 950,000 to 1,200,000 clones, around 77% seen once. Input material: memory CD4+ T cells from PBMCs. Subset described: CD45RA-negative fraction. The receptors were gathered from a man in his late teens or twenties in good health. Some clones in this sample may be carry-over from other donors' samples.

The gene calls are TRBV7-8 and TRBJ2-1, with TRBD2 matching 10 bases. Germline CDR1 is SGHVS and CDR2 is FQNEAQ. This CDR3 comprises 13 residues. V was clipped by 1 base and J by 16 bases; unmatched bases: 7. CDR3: CASSLDPGTSDFF. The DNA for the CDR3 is TGTGCCAGCAGCTTAGACCCCGGGACTAGCGACTTCTTC. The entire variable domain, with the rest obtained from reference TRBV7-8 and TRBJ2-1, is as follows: GAGVSQSPRYKVAKRGQDVALRCDPISGHVSLFWYQQALGQGPEFLTYFQNEAQLDKSGLPSDRFFAERPEGSVSTLKIQRTQQEDSAVYLCASSLDPGTSDFFGPGTRLTVL.

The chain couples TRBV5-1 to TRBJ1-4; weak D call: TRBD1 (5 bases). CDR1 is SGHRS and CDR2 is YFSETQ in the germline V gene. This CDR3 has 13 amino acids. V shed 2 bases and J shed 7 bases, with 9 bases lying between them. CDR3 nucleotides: TGCGCCAGCAGCTTTTACGGGGGTGAAAAACTGTTTTTT. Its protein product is CASSFYGGEKLFF.

DNA for the CDR3: TGTGCCAGCAGCGTAGACGGCAGACATGGGGAGACCCAGTACTTC. The encoded protein is CASSVDGRHGETQYF. The chain links TRBV9 to TRBJ2-5, with D unclear. Germline V gives CDR1 SGDLS, CDR2 YYNGEE. The CDR3 covers 15 residues. V lost 0 bases and J lost 5, with 14 bases in between. The full variable domain, in which reference TRBV9 and TRBJ2-5 provide the parts outside the CDR3, is DSGVTQTPKHLITATGQRVTLRCSPRSGDLSVYWYQQSLDQGLQFLIQYYNGEERAKGNILERFSAQQFPDLHSELNLSSLELGDSALYFCASSVDGRHGETQYFGPGTRLLVL.

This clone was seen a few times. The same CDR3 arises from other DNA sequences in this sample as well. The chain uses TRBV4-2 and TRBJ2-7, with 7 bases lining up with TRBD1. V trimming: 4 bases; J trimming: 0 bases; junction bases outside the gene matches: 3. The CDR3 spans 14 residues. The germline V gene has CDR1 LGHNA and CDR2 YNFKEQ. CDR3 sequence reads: CASSRGDSSYEQYF. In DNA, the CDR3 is TGTGCCAGCAGCCGAGGGGACAGCTCCTACGAGCAGTACTTC.

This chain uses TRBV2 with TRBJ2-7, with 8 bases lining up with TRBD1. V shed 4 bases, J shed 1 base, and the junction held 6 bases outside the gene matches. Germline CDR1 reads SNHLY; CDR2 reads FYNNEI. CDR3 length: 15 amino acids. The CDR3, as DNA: TGTGCCAGCAGTGGGGGACAGGCCTCTTCCTACGAGCAGTACTTC. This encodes CASSGGQASSYEQYF.

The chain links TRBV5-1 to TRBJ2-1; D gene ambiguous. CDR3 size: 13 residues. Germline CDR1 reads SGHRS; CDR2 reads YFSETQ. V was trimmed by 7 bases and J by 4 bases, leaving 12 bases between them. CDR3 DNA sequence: TGCGCCAGCTGCTGGGATCGTTACAATGAGCAGTTCTTC. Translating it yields CASCWDRYNEQFF.

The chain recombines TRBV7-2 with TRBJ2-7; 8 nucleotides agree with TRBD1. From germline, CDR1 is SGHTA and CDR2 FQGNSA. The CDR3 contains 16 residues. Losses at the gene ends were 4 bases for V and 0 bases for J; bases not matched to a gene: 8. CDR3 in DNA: TGTGCCAGCAGCTGGGGGGACAGGTTTAGCTCCTACGAGCAGTACTTC. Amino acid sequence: CASSWGDRFSSYEQYF.

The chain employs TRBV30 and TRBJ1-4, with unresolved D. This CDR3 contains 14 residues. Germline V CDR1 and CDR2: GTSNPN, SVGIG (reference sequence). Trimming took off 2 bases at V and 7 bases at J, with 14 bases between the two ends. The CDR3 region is CAWSTGKGGEKLFF. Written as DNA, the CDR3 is TGTGCCTGGAGTACTGGGAAGGGCGGTGAAAAACTGTTTTTT. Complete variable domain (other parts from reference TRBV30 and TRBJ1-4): SQTIHQWPATLVQPVGSPLSLECTVEGTSNPNLYWYRQAAGRGLQLLFYSVGIGQISSEVPQNLSASRPQDRQFILSSKKLLLSDSGFYLCAWSTGKGGEKLFFGSGTQLSVL.

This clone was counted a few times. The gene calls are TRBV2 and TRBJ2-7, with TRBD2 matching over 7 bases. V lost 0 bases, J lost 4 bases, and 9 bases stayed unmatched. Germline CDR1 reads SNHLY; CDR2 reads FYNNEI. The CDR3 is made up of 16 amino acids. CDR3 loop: CASSEASGMLKYEQYF. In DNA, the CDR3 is TGTGCCAGCAGTGAAGCCAGCGGGATGCTGAAGTACGAGCAGTACTTC. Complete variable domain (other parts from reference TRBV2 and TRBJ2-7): EPEVTQTPSHQVTQMGQEVILRCVPISNHLYFYWYRQILGQKVEFLVSFYNNEISEKSEIFDDQFSVERPDGSNFTLKIRSTKLEDSAMYFCASSEASGMLKYEQYFGPGTRLTVT.